This TCR beta chain came from a study of long-term antiretroviral therapy in people with HIV. The assay, immunoSEQ v3.0, was run at survey level. Assay used: immunoSEQ multiplex PCR; TCRdb lists only in-frame clones, some missing. Here the sample spans tens of thousands of clones, roughly nine tenths being singletons. This CDR3 region has 13 residues. Germline CDR1 reads SGHVS; CDR2 reads FQNEAQ. Trimming left V 3 bases short and J 1 base short, with 6 bases between. This clone was observed a handful of times. What it binds is unknown. Study-wide findings and caveats: With ART, diversity went up but was still lower than in transplant donor controls.

This clonotype was sampled from a man aged 45 to 65 with HIV. V and J are TRBV7-8 and TRBJ1-1; no reliable D call. Specimen: unsorted PBMCs, collected about 5 years before starting antiretroviral therapy. The CDR3 reads CASSFRENTEAFF. Here the CDR3 DNA reads TGTGCCAGCAGCTTTCGGGAGAACACTGAAGCTTTCTTT.